This T cell receptor (beta chain) derives from a study of cytotoxic CD8 clonotypes in ibrutinib-treated CLL. Study summary: Among the samples, the mean was roughly 260,000 productive templates and 75,000 to 95,000 productive rearrangements.

Trimming cost V 4 bases and J 6 bases, with 16 bases left between them. Germline assignment: CDR1 MGHRA and CDR2 YSYEKL. The CDR3 is 15 residues long. Comment on this clone: Its antigen is unknown.

Genomic DNA for TCR beta libraries, around 2 micrograms, came from cryopreserved PBMCs. Notes on the study in general: Sample timing was unmatched between remission and later-progressing patients; lymph nodes unstudied.

Depth targeted 1 in 200,000 to 1 in 1 million T cells, averaging 10x coverage per clonotype. The protocol was immunoSEQ multiplex PCR, while the TCRdb copy is restricted to in-frame clones and leaves out a portion. The data show 250,000 to 350,000 clones, with roughly four fifths seen just once and about 5% held by the top ten. The TCR sequence derives from a human donor with chronic lymphocytic leukemia. This specimen consisted of PBMCs, obtained at disease progression, from a patient treated with ibrutinib. The chain recombines TRBV4-1 with TRBJ1-5, with a tentative D call TRBD1 (5 bases). This CDR3 is CASSLTEGRGQPQHF. The DNA for the CDR3 is TGCGCCAGCAGCCTAACAGAGGGGAGGGGTCAGCCCCAGCATTTT.